Given below is one T cell receptor beta chain in context. The data originate from a study of control samples from healthy donors and cancer patients. Profiled with immunoSEQ multiplex PCR; TCRdb holds only in-frame clones, not every one. The data show about 170,000 clones, with roughly 92% seen just once and around 1.5% held by the top ten. CDR3 length equals 16 residues. Germline-derived CDR1 and CDR2 are MGHRA and YSYEKL. With 3 bases removed from V and 6 bases from J, the gap between germline ends came to 20 bases. This chain uses TRBV4-1 with TRBJ1-2, with D possibly TRBD1 on 6 matching bases. This receptor was obtained from a woman aged 18-35 years in good health. Sample: blood. CDR3 protein: CASSQNQRGARNGYTF. CDR3 in DNA: TGCGCCAGCAGCCAGAACCAACGGGGGGCGAGGAATGGCTACACCTTC.